This note documents a single T cell receptor beta chain sequence. Its antigen remains unknown. This specimen belongs to a study of cytomegalovirus exposure and HLA in healthy donors. Study-level points and caveats: Researchers counted around 180 TCR beta chains as cytomegalovirus-associated. Several of the most significant clusters were apparently associated with common viral pathogens in a later analysis.

Those who donated were healthy bone marrow donors. PCR was performed using 60 Vbeta and 13 Jbeta primers. Produced via immunoSEQ multiplex PCR; TCRdb's table is partial and in-frame only. The sample has under 200,000 clones, 60% to 85% seen once. This TCR derives from a man aged 35 to 55 in good health and CMV-seronegative. Sequenced input: PBMCs.

The DNA of the CDR3 is TGTGCCAGTAGTAGTGGCAGGGGGTTGGGTGAAGCTTTCTTT. It is translated as CASSSGRGLGEAFF. This sequence joins TRBV19 and TRBJ1-1, with 7 bases fitting TRBD1. Trimming at V came to 4 bases and at J to 7 bases, leaving 9 bases not matched to a gene. The CDR3 has 14 amino acids. Germline lookup yields CDR1 LNHDA and CDR2 SQIVND (reference sequence).